Listed below are T cell receptor beta chains from one sample, sequenced in a study of patients and donors after allogeneic stem cell transplantation. One entry per CDR3 protein results from TCRdb running MiXCR on the RT-PCR reads. This table holds 400,000 to 500,000 distinct CDR3 sequences, around 15% found once. The sequenced sample consisted of blood, either unsorted or a sorted T cell fraction (not recorded which). The receptors derive from a human donor who was either an allogeneic HSCT recipient or a stem cell or donor lymphocyte infusion donor (not recorded which). It is not recorded whose cells these are; they may come from a transplant donor. Both conserved end residues are part of each CDR3. Fields, in order: CDR3 protein, CDR3 DNA, J gene, D gene, clone size, V gene. A D gene is named only where the DNA matches it firmly. Clone size is shown for a subset of rows, as once, few, many or a class of expanded clone.

CDR3: CASSVVSQGTEAFF; DNA: TGTGCCAGCAGCGTAGTATCCCAGGGCACTGAAGCTTTCTTT; J: TRBJ1-1; D: .; size: few; V: TRBV9
CDR3: CASSLKGNPDTQYF; DNA: TGTGCCAGCAGCCTCAAAGGGAACCCAGATACGCAGTATTTT; J: TRBJ2-3; D: .; size: few; V: TRBV7-3
CDR3: CASSLAGASGRNYNEQFF; DNA: TGCGCCAGCAGCTTGGCCGGGGCTAGCGGGAGAAACTACAATGAGCAGTTCTTC; J: TRBJ2-1; D: TRBD2; size: .; V: TRBV5-1
CDR3: CASSLDLNRAYGYTF; DNA: TGTGCCAGCAGCTTAGATCTTAACAGGGCTTATGGCTACACCTTC; J: TRBJ1-2; D: .; size: .; V: TRBV11-2
CDR3: CASSPQRPGLTIYEQYF; DNA: TGTGCCAGCAGCCCACAACGTCCGGGACTAACTATTTACGAGCAGTACTTC; J: TRBJ2-7; D: TRBD2; size: .; V: TRBV14
CDR3: CSAGLAPYEQYF; DNA: TGCAGTGCAGGACTAGCCCCCTACGAGCAGTACTTC; J: TRBJ2-7; D: TRBD2; size: few; V: TRBV20-1
CDR3: CASSLTRLAGGYNEQFF; DNA: TGTGCCAGCAGCTTAACCCGACTAGCGGGGGGGTACAATGAGCAGTTCTTC; J: TRBJ2-1; D: TRBD2; size: .; V: TRBV7-2
CDR3: CASSRNAAGGNSYEQYF; DNA: TGCGCCAGCAGCCGAAACGCAGCGGGAGGCAACTCCTACGAGCAGTACTTC; J: TRBJ2-7; D: TRBD2; size: many; V: TRBV5-1
CDR3: CASSEAVDRSQYF; DNA: TGTGCCAGCAGTGAAGCCGTTGACAGGTCGCAGTACTTC; J: TRBJ2-7; D: .; size: many; V: TRBV6-1
CDR3: CASSPGQGAREQYF; DNA: TGTGCCAGCAGTCCCGGACAGGGGGCTAGGGAGCAGTACTTC; J: TRBJ2-7; D: TRBD1; size: .; V: TRBV12-3/TRBV12-4
CDR3: CAISESIQPQHF; DNA: TGTGCCATCAGTGAGTCCATTCAGCCCCAGCATTTT; J: TRBJ1-5; D: .; size: .; V: TRBV10-3
CDR3: CASSYSASQSYEQYF; DNA: TGTGCCAGCAGTTACTCGGCGTCGCAGTCCTACGAGCAGTACTTC; J: TRBJ2-7; D: .; size: few; V: TRBV6-5
CDR3: CASSHTSGRINEQFF; DNA: TGTGCCAGCAGTCACACTAGCGGGAGAATAAATGAGCAGTTCTTC; J: TRBJ2-1; D: TRBD2; size: .; V: TRBV6-2/TRBV6-3
CDR3: CASSLAGEFNTGELFF; DNA: TGCGCCAGCAGCTTGGCGGGAGAGTTTAACACCGGGGAGCTGTTTTTT; J: TRBJ2-2; D: .; size: .; V: TRBV5-1
CDR3: CASSYSGQRSYEQYF; DNA: TGTGCCAGCAGTTACTCGGGACAGCGATCCTACGAGCAGTACTTC; J: TRBJ2-7; D: TRBD1; size: .; V: TRBV6-5
CDR3: CASSRFVGGDNEQFF; DNA: TGTGCCAGCAGCCGCTTCGTGGGAGGGGACAATGAGCAGTTCTTC; J: TRBJ2-1; D: TRBD2; size: .; V: TRBV7-9
CDR3: CSASSGLAVYEQYF; DNA: TGCAGTGCTAGTTCGGGACTAGCAGTTTACGAGCAGTACTTC; J: TRBJ2-7; D: TRBD2; size: few; V: TRBV20-1
CDR3: CASSLEIRDRMRKLFF; DNA: TGCGCCAGCAGCTTGGAGATCCGGGACAGAATGAGAAAACTGTTTTTT; J: TRBJ1-4; D: TRBD1; size: many; V: TRBV5-1
CDR3: CASSVEGGSTDTQYF; DNA: TGTGCCAGCAGCGTAGAGGGGGGGAGCACAGATACGCAGTATTTT; J: TRBJ2-3; D: .; size: .; V: TRBV9
CDR3: CASRPDRAENEQYF; DNA: TGCGCCAGCAGACCCGACAGGGCAGAAAACGAGCAGTACTTC; J: TRBJ2-7; D: TRBD1; size: .; V: TRBV5-1
CDR3: CASSFLPGTGYLREKLFF; DNA: TGTGCCAGCAGCTTCCTCCCCGGGACAGGGTATTTGCGTGAAAAACTGTTTTTT; J: TRBJ1-4; D: TRBD1; size: few; V: TRBV12-3/TRBV12-4
CDR3: CASSPVQGFSGYTF; DNA: TGTGCCAGCAGTCCCGTGCAGGGGTTCTCTGGCTACACCTTC; J: TRBJ1-2; D: .; size: .; V: TRBV12-3/TRBV12-4
CDR3: CASSSRQGNSGNTIYF; DNA: TGTGCCAGCAGTTCGAGACAGGGGAACTCTGGAAACACCATATATTTT; J: TRBJ1-3; D: TRBD1; size: once; V: TRBV12-3/TRBV12-4
CDR3: CSVPQGFEQYF; DNA: TGCAGCGTCCCCCAGGGGTTTGAGCAGTACTTC; J: TRBJ2-7; D: .; size: .; V: TRBV29-1
CDR3: CASSQWTSASSYNEQFF; DNA: TGTGCCAGCAGCCAGTGGACTAGCGCATCCTCCTACAATGAGCAGTTCTTC; J: TRBJ2-1; D: TRBD2; size: few; V: TRBV5-6
CDR3: CASSRFEGQPQHF; DNA: TGTGCCAGTAGTAGATTCGAAGGTCAGCCCCAGCATTTT; J: TRBJ1-5; D: .; size: .; V: TRBV19
CDR3: CSALGISGRAKNIQYF; DNA: TGCAGTGCTCTGGGGATTAGCGGGAGGGCCAAAAACATTCAGTACTTC; J: TRBJ2-4; D: TRBD2; size: .; V: TRBV20-1
CDR3: CSARVGRGLSTEAFF; DNA: TGCAGTGCTAGAGTAGGCAGGGGGCTGAGCACTGAAGCTTTCTTT; J: TRBJ1-1; D: TRBD1; size: .; V: TRBV20-1
CDR3: CAWSIRRMVGNEQFF; DNA: TGTGCCTGGAGTATCAGGAGGATGGTGGGCAATGAGCAGTTCTTC; J: TRBJ2-1; D: .; size: .; V: TRBV30
CDR3: CASSWQDDQPQHF; DNA: TGTGCCAGCAGTTGGCAAGATGATCAGCCCCAGCATTTT; J: TRBJ1-5; D: .; size: .; V: TRBV12-3/TRBV12-4
CDR3: CASSLGGSKAFF; DNA: TGCGCCAGCAGCTTGGGTGGATCGAAAGCTTTCTTT; J: TRBJ1-1; D: .; size: .; V: TRBV5-1
CDR3: CALPCTGVSTEAFF; DNA: TGCGCCCTACCGTGTACGGGAGTAAGCACTGAAGCTTTCTTT; J: TRBJ1-1; D: .; size: many; V: TRBV5-1
CDR3: CASSQTLNPHEQYF; DNA: TGCGCCAGCAGCCAAACATTGAACCCCCACGAGCAGTACTTC; J: TRBJ2-7; D: .; size: .; V: TRBV4-1
CDR3: CASSLPGQGQYF; DNA: TGTGCCAGCAGCCTCCCGGGACAGGGGCAGTATTTT; J: TRBJ2-3; D: TRBD1; size: .; V: TRBV2
CDR3: CASSENFRTSGKFF; DNA: TGTGCCAGCAGTGAAAACTTTCGGACGTCCGGGAAGTTCTTC; J: TRBJ2-1; D: .; size: .; V: TRBV6-1
CDR3: CASSLRAGSPYEQYF; DNA: TGTGCCAGCAGCTTAAGGGCAGGGAGCCCCTACGAGCAGTACTTC; J: TRBJ2-7; D: .; size: .; V: TRBV7-9
CDR3: CAIGGKWNEQYF; DNA: TGTGCCATAGGGGGGAAATGGAACGAGCAGTACTTC; J: TRBJ2-7; D: .; size: few; V: TRBV10-3
CDR3: CASSLEGGRGYEQYF; DNA: TGTGCCAGCAGCTTAGAGGGAGGAAGGGGCTACGAGCAGTACTTC; J: TRBJ2-7; D: .; size: .; V: TRBV7-8
CDR3: CASSLTGKSGEQYF; DNA: TGCGCCAGCAGCTTAACAGGGAAATCCGGCGAGCAGTACTTC; J: TRBJ2-7; D: .; size: .; V: TRBV5-1
CDR3: CSVEQDSYEQYF; DNA: TGCAGCGTTGAACAGGACTCCTACGAGCAGTACTTC; J: TRBJ2-7; D: .; size: .; V: TRBV29-1
CDR3: CSARGGMTKTYEQYF; DNA: TGCAGTGCTAGAGGGGGGATGACTAAAACCTACGAGCAGTACTTC; J: TRBJ2-7; D: .; size: .; V: TRBV20-1
CDR3: CATSDWLYNEQFF; DNA: TGTGCCACCAGTGATTGGCTGTACAATGAGCAGTTCTTC; J: TRBJ2-1; D: .; size: .; V: TRBV24-1
CDR3: CASSAPRDNNNEQFF; DNA: TGTGCCAGCAGCGCGCCCCGGGACAACAACAATGAGCAGTTCTTC; J: TRBJ2-1; D: .; size: few; V: TRBV7-9